The TCR beta chain described here comes from a study of blood T cells in healthy people across ages. CDR3 length: 19 amino acids. The junction had 15 bases not matched to a gene; V was cut back by 3 bases and J by 4 bases. Germline values: CDR1 SGHRS, CDR2 YFSETQ. Total RNA amounts of at least 5 micrograms were extracted per sample. Overall study results and limits: A conclusive naive versus antigen-experienced comparison was prevented by the unsorted PBMCs. With naive T cell percentage, TCR beta diversity showed a strong correlation. The fall in TCR beta diversity per million T cells was roughly linear with age.

Concerning this clonotype: What it binds is not known.

Next came a second PCR, run for about 6 to 12 cycles, which used a sample-barcoded 5' primer along with a J-beta primer mix. One entry per CDR3 protein results from TCRdb running MiXCR on the 5' RACE reads. Found here are 1,500,000 or so distinct CDR3 sequences, 42% of them singletons; the top ten hold about 3.8%. Sequenced material: blood. This receptor was taken from a woman aged 18-29 years in good health. V gene TRBV5-1 combines with J gene TRBJ2-1, with 11 bases matching TRBD2. CDR3 protein: CASSWPWRSSGGRYNEQFF. The DNA of the CDR3 is TGCGCCAGCAGCTGGCCGTGGAGGTCTAGCGGGGGGCGATACAATGAGCAGTTCTTC. The entire variable domain, with the rest obtained from reference TRBV5-1 and TRBJ2-1, is as follows: KAGVTQTPRYLIKTRGQQVTLSCSPISGHRSVSWYQQTPGQGLQFLFEYFSETQRNKGNFPGRFSGRQFSNSRSEMNVSTLELGDSALYLCASSWPWRSSGGRYNEQFFGPGTRLTVL.